Listed below are T cell receptor beta chains from one sample, sequenced in a study of T cell responses to AZD1222 COVID-19 vaccine. The table came from immunoSEQ multiplex PCR; TCRdb's copy has only in-frame clones and leaves some out. This sample yields some 110,000 clones, of which 65% to 85% are seen a single time; 9.4% belongs to the top ten. This specimen consisted of peripheral blood, obtained on day 0 of AZD1222 vaccination. The origin of the receptors is an adult in good health. Both conserved end residues are part of each CDR3. The D gene is left open where the match is weak. Clone size is shown for a subset of rows, as once, few, many or a class of expanded clone.

clone size: NA
D gene: NA
J gene: TRBJ2-7
V gene: TRBV4-3
CDR3 DNA: TGCGCCAGCAGCCAAGGTCAGGAAACCTCCTACGAGCAGTACTTC
CDR3 protein: CASSQGQETSYEQYF

clone size: NA
D gene: TRBD1
J gene: TRBJ1-2
V gene: TRBV28
CDR3 DNA: TGTGCCAGCAGCCTCCGGGACAGGGAAAGTGGCTACACCTTC
CDR3 protein: CASSLRDRESGYTF

clone size: once
D gene: TRBD1
J gene: TRBJ2-2
V gene: TRBV6-2/TRBV6-3
CDR3 DNA: TGTGCCAGCAGCGACGGGGGGACAGGGTATCCCAACACCGGGGAGCTGTTTTTT
CDR3 protein: CASSDGGTGYPNTGELFF

clone size: once
D gene: NA
J gene: TRBJ2-7
V gene: TRBV4-1
CDR3 DNA: TGCGCCAGCAGCCAAGATGCGAAAGGCCTCTACGAGCAGTACTTC
CDR3 protein: CASSQDAKGLYEQYF

clone size: NA
D gene: NA
J gene: TRBJ2-3
V gene: TRBV11-2
CDR3 DNA: TGTGCCAGCAGCGCCGCAGGGGTAACAGATACGCAGTATTTT
CDR3 protein: CASSAAGVTDTQYF

clone size: NA
D gene: TRBD1
J gene: TRBJ1-1
V gene: TRBV5-1
CDR3 DNA: TGCGCCAGCAGCTTAATAGAGGGGGCAAACACTGAAGCTTTCTTT
CDR3 protein: CASSLIEGANTEAFF

clone size: NA
D gene: NA
J gene: TRBJ1-1
V gene: TRBV13
CDR3 DNA: TGTGCCAGCAGCATTGACTGGTCGGAACAAGCTTTCTTT
CDR3 protein: CASSIDWSEQAFF

clone size: NA
D gene: NA
J gene: TRBJ2-3
V gene: TRBV2
CDR3 DNA: TGTGCCAGCAGTGATCCGGGAAATCGGTATTTT
CDR3 protein: CASSDPGNRYF

clone size: NA
D gene: NA
J gene: TRBJ2-7
V gene: TRBV5-4
CDR3 DNA: TGTGCCAGCAGCACCGAGGCTAGCTCCTACGAGCAGTACTTC
CDR3 protein: CASSTEASSYEQYF

clone size: NA
D gene: TRBD1
J gene: TRBJ1-2
V gene: TRBV7-8
CDR3 DNA: TGTGCCAGCAGCTCAACAGGGGGCATCTATGGCTACACCTTC
CDR3 protein: CASSSTGGIYGYTF

clone size: NA
D gene: NA
J gene: TRBJ2-3
V gene: TRBV4-2
CDR3 DNA: TGTGCCAGCAGCGCTCGTTCGGGCACAGGTCTCCTTTTTGTCACAGATACGCAGTATTTT
CDR3 protein: CASSARSGTGLLFVTDTQYF

clone size: NA
D gene: NA
J gene: TRBJ2-6
V gene: TRBV9
CDR3 DNA: TGTGCCAGCAGCGCGGACGACTCTGGGGCCAACGTCCTGACTTTC
CDR3 protein: CASSADDSGANVLTF

clone size: NA
D gene: TRBD2
J gene: TRBJ2-7
V gene: TRBV6-6
CDR3 DNA: TGTGCCAGCAGTTCGTCTCTAGCGGGGAGCTCCTACGAGCAGTACTTC
CDR3 protein: CASSSSLAGSSYEQYF

clone size: NA
D gene: NA
J gene: TRBJ1-2
V gene: TRBV29-1
CDR3 DNA: TGCAGCGTTGAGGGAAGCGGGGGTGGCTACACCTTC
CDR3 protein: CSVEGSGGGYTF

clone size: NA
D gene: TRBD2
J gene: TRBJ2-5
V gene: TRBV5-1
CDR3 DNA: TGCGCCAGCAGCGCAAGACCGGGACTAGCGGGGGGCAAAGAGACCCAGTACTTC
CDR3 protein: CASSARPGLAGGKETQYF

clone size: NA
D gene: NA
J gene: TRBJ2-1
V gene: TRBV28
CDR3 DNA: TGTGCCAGCAGCCCAGGACAGATTTACAATGAGCAGTTCTTC
CDR3 protein: CASSPGQIYNEQFF

clone size: NA
D gene: NA
J gene: TRBJ1-5
V gene: TRBV7-2
CDR3 DNA: TGTGCCAGCAGCCCTTCAGGTCAGCCCCAGCATTTT
CDR3 protein: CASSPSGQPQHF

clone size: NA
D gene: TRBD1
J gene: TRBJ1-6
V gene: TRBV5-6
CDR3 DNA: TGTGCCAGCAGAGCACAGGGGGCTGGTAATTCACCCCTCCACTTT
CDR3 protein: CASRAQGAGNSPLHF

clone size: NA
D gene: NA
J gene: TRBJ2-1
V gene: TRBV19
CDR3 DNA: TGTGCCAGTAGTATAGAAGTGGCAGGTTCCTACAATGAGCAGTTCTTC
CDR3 protein: CASSIEVAGSYNEQFF

clone size: NA
D gene: TRBD2
J gene: TRBJ2-2
V gene: TRBV2
CDR3 DNA: TGTGCCAGCAGCGATCTAGCGGGAGGGGGGAACCGGGAGCTGTTTTTT
CDR3 protein: CASSDLAGGGNRELFF

clone size: NA
D gene: NA
J gene: TRBJ2-6
V gene: TRBV5-1
CDR3 DNA: TGCGCCAGCAGCTACGGGACAACAATCTCTGGGGCCAACGTCCTGACTTTC
CDR3 protein: CASSYGTTISGANVLTF

clone size: NA
D gene: NA
J gene: TRBJ1-2
V gene: TRBV19
CDR3 DNA: TGTGCCAGTACTGGGGGATGGGCAGGCGATGGCTACACCTTC
CDR3 protein: CASTGGWAGDGYTF

clone size: NA
D gene: NA
J gene: TRBJ2-7
V gene: TRBV10-2
CDR3 DNA: TGCGCCAGCACCGCGGGGTACAGCTACGAGCAGTACTTC
CDR3 protein: CASTAGYSYEQYF

clone size: NA
D gene: NA
J gene: TRBJ1-4
V gene: TRBV28
CDR3 DNA: TGTGCCAGCAGTTTACGGGCTAATGAAAAACTGTTTTTT
CDR3 protein: CASSLRANEKLFF

clone size: NA
D gene: NA
J gene: TRBJ1-5
V gene: TRBV19
CDR3 DNA: TGTGCCAGTAGTATACAAGGGGATTACAATCAGCCCCAGCATTTT
CDR3 protein: CASSIQGDYNQPQHF

clone size: NA
D gene: NA
J gene: TRBJ2-4
V gene: TRBV5-1
CDR3 DNA: TGCGCCAGCAGCTTGTCAGGGAGAAACATTCAGTACTTC
CDR3 protein: CASSLSGRNIQYF

clone size: NA
D gene: NA
J gene: TRBJ2-7
V gene: TRBV5-1
CDR3 DNA: TGCGCCAGCAGCCCCCCCGGGGGTCGTATGAGCTCCTACGAGCAGTACTTC
CDR3 protein: CASSPPGGRMSSYEQYF

clone size: NA
D gene: NA
J gene: TRBJ1-2
V gene: TRBV25-1
CDR3 DNA: TGTGCCAGCAGTGATCCTTCGACAGGAGGGGCAACTAGAGGCTACACCTTC
CDR3 protein: CASSDPSTGGATRGYTF

clone size: NA
D gene: NA
J gene: TRBJ1-3
V gene: TRBV7-9
CDR3 DNA: TGTGCCAGCAGCTTCATCTCTGGAAACACCATATATTTT
CDR3 protein: CASSFISGNTIYF

clone size: NA
D gene: NA
J gene: TRBJ1-1
V gene: TRBV10-3
CDR3 DNA: TGTGCCATCAGTGGCGGGGTCATGAACACTGAAGCTTTCTTT
CDR3 protein: CAISGGVMNTEAFF

clone size: few
D gene: NA
J gene: TRBJ1-1
V gene: TRBV28
CDR3 DNA: TGTGCCAGCAGTTTTCCGACCCGGGACACTGAAGCTTTCTTT
CDR3 protein: CASSFPTRDTEAFF

clone size: NA
D gene: NA
J gene: TRBJ2-2
V gene: TRBV9
CDR3 DNA: TGTGCCAGCAGTGCAGACAGAGCGAACACCGGGGAGCTGTTTTTT
CDR3 protein: CASSADRANTGELFF

clone size: NA
D gene: TRBD1
J gene: TRBJ1-5
V gene: TRBV27
CDR3 DNA: TGTGCCAGCACCACAGGGGGCCGGCCCCAGCATTTT
CDR3 protein: CASTTGGRPQHF

clone size: few
D gene: NA
J gene: TRBJ2-2
V gene: TRBV18
CDR3 DNA: TGTGCCAGCTCACCAGGGCAGTCGAACACCGGGGAGCTGTTTTTT
CDR3 protein: CASSPGQSNTGELFF

clone size: NA
D gene: NA
J gene: TRBJ1-1
V gene: TRBV12-3/TRBV12-4
CDR3 DNA: TGTGCCAGCAGGTCTGGTTTCGACACTGAAGCTTTCTTT
CDR3 protein: CASRSGFDTEAFF

clone size: NA
D gene: NA
J gene: TRBJ2-2
V gene: TRBV4-2
CDR3 DNA: TGTGCCAGCAGCCATCCCACTTACACCGGGGAGCTGTTTTTT
CDR3 protein: CASSHPTYTGELFF

clone size: NA
D gene: TRBD1
J gene: TRBJ2-1
V gene: TRBV15
CDR3 DNA: TGTGCCACCAGCGGACGGACAGGGAGGAAGCAGTTCTTC
CDR3 protein: CATSGRTGRKQFF

clone size: NA
D gene: NA
J gene: TRBJ1-1
V gene: TRBV6-4
CDR3 DNA: TGTGCCAGCAGTGGCCTTGAAGGGACTGAAGCTTTCTTT
CDR3 protein: CASSGLEGTEAFF

clone size: many
D gene: NA
J gene: TRBJ2-7
V gene: TRBV28
CDR3 DNA: TGTGCCAGCAGTCAAGAAACAGGGCGCTACGAGCAGTACTTC
CDR3 protein: CASSQETGRYEQYF

clone size: NA
D gene: NA
J gene: TRBJ2-5
V gene: TRBV7-9
CDR3 DNA: TGTGCCAGCAGCGAGCAGCCGAAAGAGACCCAGTACTTC
CDR3 protein: CASSEQPKETQYF

clone size: NA
D gene: NA
J gene: TRBJ1-2
V gene: TRBV6-6
CDR3 DNA: TGTGCCAGCAGTTACTCTGCGGGGGTTTATGGCTACACCTTC
CDR3 protein: CASSYSAGVYGYTF

clone size: NA
D gene: TRBD1
J gene: TRBJ2-5
V gene: TRBV28
CDR3 DNA: TGTGCCAGCAGCCGCGGCGGGGACAGGGGGCGATTCCAGTACTTC
CDR3 protein: CASSRGGDRGRFQYF

clone size: once
D gene: NA
J gene: TRBJ1-1
V gene: TRBV14
CDR3 DNA: TGTGCCAGCAGCCAAGAGACAATTGAGACAGCTTTCTTT
CDR3 protein: CASSQETIETAFF

clone size: NA
D gene: NA
J gene: TRBJ1-2
V gene: TRBV28
CDR3 DNA: TGTGCCAGCAGTTTCGGACCGCCGCATGGCTACACCTTC
CDR3 protein: CASSFGPPHGYTF

clone size: few
D gene: NA
J gene: TRBJ1-3
V gene: TRBV10-2
CDR3 DNA: TGCGCCAGTAGAGACAGGTTTGGAAACACCATATATTTT
CDR3 protein: CASRDRFGNTIYF

clone size: NA
D gene: NA
J gene: TRBJ2-7
V gene: TRBV3-1/TRBV3-2
CDR3 DNA: TGTGCCAGCAGCCAGACTAGTCTCTACGAGCAGTACTTC
CDR3 protein: CASSQTSLYEQYF

clone size: few
D gene: NA
J gene: TRBJ1-2
V gene: TRBV28
CDR3 DNA: TGTGCCAGCAGTTTTCAGAACTATGGCTACACCTTC
CDR3 protein: CASSFQNYGYTF

clone size: NA
D gene: NA
J gene: TRBJ1-1
V gene: TRBV7-2
CDR3 DNA: TGTGCCAGCAGCTCGGACAGGAACACTGAAGCTTTCTTT
CDR3 protein: CASSSDRNTEAFF

clone size: NA
D gene: NA
J gene: TRBJ2-7
V gene: TRBV7-9
CDR3 DNA: TGTGCCAGCAGCTTAGGGACCTGGGAGCAGTACTTC
CDR3 protein: CASSLGTWEQYF

clone size: NA
D gene: TRBD1
J gene: TRBJ1-2
V gene: TRBV24-1
CDR3 DNA: TGTGCCACCAGTGGTGGACAGGGAGGTGGCTACACCTTC
CDR3 protein: CATSGGQGGGYTF

clone size: NA
D gene: NA
J gene: TRBJ1-1
V gene: TRBV5-1
CDR3 DNA: TGCGCCAGCAGCTTGGGAGGGGACACTGAAGCTTTCTTT
CDR3 protein: CASSLGGDTEAFF

clone size: NA
D gene: NA
J gene: TRBJ2-5
V gene: TRBV27
CDR3 DNA: TGTGCCAGCTTCCAGCCTGACCACCTCCCTCAAGAGACCCAGTACTTC
CDR3 protein: CASFQPDHLPQETQYF

clone size: NA
D gene: NA
J gene: TRBJ1-6
V gene: TRBV27
CDR3 DNA: TGTGCCAGCAGTTTAGTTACCGGGACGGGTTCACGTTCACCCCTCCACTTT
CDR3 protein: CASSLVTGTGSRSPLHF